The 12 T cell receptor beta chains presented below share a single source sample, sequenced in a study of B cell selection in AIRE deficiency. Method: immunoSEQ multiplex PCR; TCRdb's copy keeps in-frame clones and lacks some. Of about 26,000 clones listed, 80% to 95% were seen once; the top ten hold around 1.1%. Sorted regulatory T cells were CD4-positive, CD25-high and CD127-low or negative. The sample taken for sequencing was CD4+CD25+ Tregs sorted from PBMCs. The receptors derive from a human donor in good health.

V and J are TRBV18 and TRBJ1-3; D might be TRBD1 (6 bases). The CDR3 has 15 amino acids. Trimming left V 3 bases short and J 4 bases short, with 13 bases between. The germline V gene has CDR1 KGHSH and CDR2 LQKENI. CDR3 DNA sequence: TGTGCCAGCTCACCCCGGGGGGGCGAAGGAAACACCATATATTTT. Protein: CASSPRGGEGNTIYF.

The chain couples TRBV30 to TRBJ1-3; unclear D gene. Germline lookup yields CDR1 GTSNPN and CDR2 SVGIG (reference sequence). Trimming took 0 bases from V and 0 from J, leaving 9 bases between them. CDR3 length equals 15 residues. For the CDR3, the DNA is TGTGCCTGGAGTGTCCGACGGAACTCTGGAAACACCATATATTTT. As protein: CAWSVRRNSGNTIYF.

This sequence joins TRBV4-1 and TRBJ1-1; 9 bases line up with TRBD1. Germline-derived CDR1 and CDR2 are MGHRA and YSYEKL. V lost 3 bases and J lost 7; bases outside the gene matches: 3. The CDR3 consists of 13 residues. The CDR3 protein is CASSQGQGLEAFF. In nucleotides, the CDR3 is TGCGCCAGCAGCCAGGGACAGGGCCTTGAAGCTTTCTTT.

The rearrangement uses TRBV7-8 and TRBJ1-4; 10 bases align to TRBD1. V trimming: 1 base; J trimming: 8 bases; junction bases outside the gene matches: 10. Germline V CDR1 and CDR2: SGHVS, FQNEAQ. This CDR3 is 17 amino acids long. CDR3 residues: CASSLDNRRQGAEKLFF. For the CDR3, the DNA is TGTGCCAGCAGCTTAGATAATCGTCGACAGGGGGCGGAAAAACTGTTTTTT.

This sequence joins TRBV5-1 and TRBJ1-6; 8 bases line up with TRBD1. The V gene's germline CDR1 is SGHRS and CDR2 YFSETQ. V dropped 0 bases and J dropped 8; count of bases not matched to a gene: 4. The CDR3 is 15 residues long. CDR3 DNA: TGCGCCAGCAGCTTGGTAACAGGGGGTTATTCACCCCTCCACTTT. Translating it yields CASSLVTGGYSPLHF.

J is TRBJ1-1 and V is TRBV7-6; perhaps TRBD1 as D (5 bases). With 3 bases removed from V and 1 base from J, the gap between germline ends came to 6 bases. The CDR3 totals 13 residues. Germline CDR1 reads SGHVS; CDR2 reads FNYEAQ. The chain's CDR3 is CASSLTENTEAFF. CDR3 coding DNA: TGTGCCAGCAGCTTGACAGAGAACACTGAAGCTTTCTTT. The full variable domain, rest sourced from reference TRBV7-6 and TRBJ1-1, is GAGVSQSPRYKVTKRGQDVALRCDPISGHVSLYWYRQALGQGPEFLTYFNYEAQQDKSGLPNDRFSAERPEGSISTLTIQRTEQRDSAMYRCASSLTENTEAFFGQGTRLTVV.

The rearrangement joins TRBV6-6 to TRBJ1-1; the D gene is possibly TRBD1 (5 bases). V lost 6 bases and J lost 4, with 15 bases in between. CDR3 length: 14 residues. Germline V gene sequence: CDR1 MNHNY, CDR2 SVGAGI (reference sequence). DNA of the CDR3: TGTGCCAGCAGACGACAGTCCGGGGTCACTGAAGCTTTCTTT. It specifies CASRRQSGVTEAFF.

This clone was seen once. The V gene is TRBV6-1, the J gene TRBJ1-2; no clear D. The CDR3 length is 11 residues. The germline V and J ends were trimmed by 1 base and 7 bases, with 4 bases remaining between them. Germline CDR1 is MNHNS and CDR2 is SASEGT. The CDR3 bases are TGTGCCAGCAGTGAAGGTATTGGCTACACCTTC. It translates to CASSEGIGYTF.

About this clone itself: At one end, the junction sequence differs from germline, possibly due to a read error. This chain links TRBV6-5 with TRBJ2-5; no definite D call. The CDR3 sequence is 14 residues long. The germline V gene encodes CDR1 MNHEY and CDR2 SVGAGI. The CDR3 spells CVSSYRLVGETQYF. In DNA form, the CDR3 reads TGTGTCAGCAGTTACCGCCTAGTCGGGGAGACCCAGTACTTC.

The chain joins TRBV14 to TRBJ2-7; D unresolved. The CDR3 consists of 13 residues. The V and J ends lost 0 bases and 1 base respectively, with 4 bases between them. Germline V lookup: CDR1 SGHDN, CDR2 FVKESK. Here the CDR3 DNA reads TGTGCCAGCAGCCAAGATTTTTCCTACGAGCAGTACTTC. Its translation: CASSQDFSYEQYF.

This chain connects TRBV5-6 to TRBJ2-2; D is perhaps TRBD1 (6 bases). Trimming cost V 4 bases and J 7 bases, with 14 bases left between them. Germline CDR1 reads SGHDT; CDR2 reads YYEEEE. The CDR3 sequence is 14 residues long. The CDR3: CASSRGGHFGELFF. DNA for the CDR3: TGTGCCAGCAGCCGAGGGGGACATTTCGGGGAGCTGTTTTTT.

V is TRBV4-1 and J is TRBJ2-3; 13 bases agree with TRBD2. J lost 2 bases, V lost 0 bases, and 11 bases had no gene match. This CDR3 spans 20 amino acids. CDR1 and CDR2 from the germline V gene are MGHRA and YSYEKL. The CDR3 DNA follows: TGCGCCAGCAGCCAAGAAAAGAATCTACTAGCGGGGGGGTTCACAGATACGCAGTATTTT. Protein: CASSQEKNLLAGGFTDTQYF.